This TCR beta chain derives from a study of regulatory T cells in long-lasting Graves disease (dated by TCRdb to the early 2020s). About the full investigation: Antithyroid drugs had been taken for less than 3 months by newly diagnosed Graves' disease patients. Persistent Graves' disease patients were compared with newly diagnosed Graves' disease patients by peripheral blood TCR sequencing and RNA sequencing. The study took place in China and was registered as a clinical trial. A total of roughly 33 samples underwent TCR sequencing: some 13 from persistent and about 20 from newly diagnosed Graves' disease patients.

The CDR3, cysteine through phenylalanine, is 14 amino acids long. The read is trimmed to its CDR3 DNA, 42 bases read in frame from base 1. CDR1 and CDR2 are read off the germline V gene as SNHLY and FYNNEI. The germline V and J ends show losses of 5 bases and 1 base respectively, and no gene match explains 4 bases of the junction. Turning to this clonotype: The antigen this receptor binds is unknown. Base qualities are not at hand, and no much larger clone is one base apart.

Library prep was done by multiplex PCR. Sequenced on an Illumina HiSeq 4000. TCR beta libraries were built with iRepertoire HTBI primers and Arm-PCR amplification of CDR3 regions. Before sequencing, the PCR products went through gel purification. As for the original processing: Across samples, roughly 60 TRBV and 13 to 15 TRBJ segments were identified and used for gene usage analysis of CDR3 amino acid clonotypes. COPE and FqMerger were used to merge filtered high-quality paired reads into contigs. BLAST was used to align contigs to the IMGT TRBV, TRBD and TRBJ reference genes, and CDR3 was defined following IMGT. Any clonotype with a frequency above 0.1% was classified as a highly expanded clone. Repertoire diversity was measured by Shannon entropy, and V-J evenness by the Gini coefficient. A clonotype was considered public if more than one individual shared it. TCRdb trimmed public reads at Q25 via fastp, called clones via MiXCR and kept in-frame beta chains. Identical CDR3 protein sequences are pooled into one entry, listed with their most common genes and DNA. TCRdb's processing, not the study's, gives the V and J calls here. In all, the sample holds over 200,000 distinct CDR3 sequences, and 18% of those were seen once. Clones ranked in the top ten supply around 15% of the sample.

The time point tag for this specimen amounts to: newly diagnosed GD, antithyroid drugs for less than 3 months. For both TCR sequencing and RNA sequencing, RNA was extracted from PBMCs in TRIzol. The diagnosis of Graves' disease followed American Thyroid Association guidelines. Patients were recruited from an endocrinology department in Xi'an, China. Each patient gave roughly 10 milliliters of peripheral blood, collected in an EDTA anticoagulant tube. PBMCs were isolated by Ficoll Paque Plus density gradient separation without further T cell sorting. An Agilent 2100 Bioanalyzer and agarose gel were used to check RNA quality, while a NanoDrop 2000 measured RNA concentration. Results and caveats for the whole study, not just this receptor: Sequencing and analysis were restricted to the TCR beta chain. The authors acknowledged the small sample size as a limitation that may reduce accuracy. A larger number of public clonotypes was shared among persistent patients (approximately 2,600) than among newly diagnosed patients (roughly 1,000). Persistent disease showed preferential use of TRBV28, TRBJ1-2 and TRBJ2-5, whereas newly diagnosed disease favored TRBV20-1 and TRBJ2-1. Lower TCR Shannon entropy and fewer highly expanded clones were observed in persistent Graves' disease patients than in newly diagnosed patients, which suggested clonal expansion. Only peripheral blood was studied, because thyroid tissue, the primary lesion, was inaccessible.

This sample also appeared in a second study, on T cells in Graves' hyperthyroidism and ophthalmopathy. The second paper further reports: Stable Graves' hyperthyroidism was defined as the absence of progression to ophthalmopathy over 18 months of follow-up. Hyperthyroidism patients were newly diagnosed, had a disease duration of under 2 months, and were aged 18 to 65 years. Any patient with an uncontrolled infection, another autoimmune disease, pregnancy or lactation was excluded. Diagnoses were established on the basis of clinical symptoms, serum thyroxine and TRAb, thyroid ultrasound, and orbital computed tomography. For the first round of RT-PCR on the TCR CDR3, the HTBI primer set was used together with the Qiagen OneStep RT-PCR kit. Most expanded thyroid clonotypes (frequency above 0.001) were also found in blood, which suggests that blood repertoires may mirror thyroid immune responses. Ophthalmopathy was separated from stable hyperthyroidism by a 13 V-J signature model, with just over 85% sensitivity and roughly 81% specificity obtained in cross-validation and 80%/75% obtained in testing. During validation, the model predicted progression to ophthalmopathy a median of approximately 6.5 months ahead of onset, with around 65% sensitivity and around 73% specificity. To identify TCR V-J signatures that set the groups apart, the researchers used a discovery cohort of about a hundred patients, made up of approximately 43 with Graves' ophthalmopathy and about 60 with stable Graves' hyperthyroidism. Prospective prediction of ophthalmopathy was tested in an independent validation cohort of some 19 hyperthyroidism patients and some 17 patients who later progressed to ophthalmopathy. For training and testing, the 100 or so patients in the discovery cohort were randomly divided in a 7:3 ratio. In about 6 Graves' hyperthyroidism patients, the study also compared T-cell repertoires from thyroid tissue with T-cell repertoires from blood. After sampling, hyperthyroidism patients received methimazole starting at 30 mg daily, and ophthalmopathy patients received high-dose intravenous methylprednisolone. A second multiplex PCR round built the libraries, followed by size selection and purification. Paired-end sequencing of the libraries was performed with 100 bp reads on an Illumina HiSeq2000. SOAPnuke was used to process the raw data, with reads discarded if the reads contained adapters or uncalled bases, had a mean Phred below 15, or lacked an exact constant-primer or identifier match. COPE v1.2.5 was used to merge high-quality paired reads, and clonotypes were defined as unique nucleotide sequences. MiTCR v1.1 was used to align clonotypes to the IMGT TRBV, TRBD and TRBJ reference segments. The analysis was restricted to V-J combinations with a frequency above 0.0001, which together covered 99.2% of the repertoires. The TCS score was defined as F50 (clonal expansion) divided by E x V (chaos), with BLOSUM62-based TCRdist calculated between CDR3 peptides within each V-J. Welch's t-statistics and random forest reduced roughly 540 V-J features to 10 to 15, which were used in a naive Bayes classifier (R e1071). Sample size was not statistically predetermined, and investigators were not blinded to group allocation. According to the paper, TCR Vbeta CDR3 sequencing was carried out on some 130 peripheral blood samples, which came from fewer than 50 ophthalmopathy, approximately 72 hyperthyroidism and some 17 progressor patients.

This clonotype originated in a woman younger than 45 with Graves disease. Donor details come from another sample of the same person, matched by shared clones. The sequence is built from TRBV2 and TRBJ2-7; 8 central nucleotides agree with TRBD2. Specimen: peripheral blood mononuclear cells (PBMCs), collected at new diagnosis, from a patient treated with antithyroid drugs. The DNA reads TGTGCCAGCAGTCCCACTAGCGGTTCCTACGAGCAGTACTTC. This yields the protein CASSPTSGSYEQYF.